This T cell receptor (beta chain) came from a study of long-term antiretroviral therapy in people with HIV. The overall study: First collections came about a decade before the 2015 immediate-ART recommendation. Study-level findings and limits: No data were available on ART adherence, viral resistance or therapy changes. From about 2003 to 2017, blood was obtained, possibly while participants received older ART regimens.

An immunoSEQ assay, version v3.0, was performed at survey level. Sequencing aimed at about 35,000-55,000 T-cell genomes per sample. Profiled with immunoSEQ multiplex PCR; TCRdb holds only in-frame clones, not every one. Of 30,000 to 50,000 clones in the sample, around 88% were seen once. Comment on this clone: Its antigen remains unknown.

Trimming pared 1 base from V and 5 bases from J, leaving 5 bases between. This CDR3 has 13 amino acids. In germline, CDR1 is SGHTA, CDR2 FQGNSA. This TCR was recovered from a woman between 18 and 29 years old with HIV. Material: unsorted PBMCs, obtained just before starting antiretroviral therapy. This sequence joins TRBV7-2 and TRBJ2-2; no reliable D call. The CDR3 region has the DNA TGTGCCAGCAGCTTAGGGTCGACCGGGGAGCTGTTTTTT. This translates into CASSLGSTGELFF.